This section outlines one T cell receptor beta chain sequence together with its context. The germline V gene encodes CDR1 SEHNR and CDR2 FQNEAQ (reference sequence). The CDR3 is 14 residues long. V was cut by 2 bases and J by 6 bases, with 11 bases left in between. Per the original methods: Nucleated cell number was recorded as an estimate derived from reference gene primer amplification. The data were produced by immunoSEQ multiplex PCR, yet TCRdb's version contains in-frame clones alone and is incomplete. V, J and clone size were drawn from that table, and D and trimming were deduced from the DNA. Of over 60,000 clones listed, around 84% were seen once; the top ten hold roughly 0.94%. This specimen comes from a study of blood T cell repertoires in COVID-19. Study overall: Acute-phase and convalescent COVID-19 samples originated in the United States, Italy and Spain. The analysed material was cDNA or gDNA that came from T cells, B-cell-depleted T cells, or PBMCs.

The V and J genes are TRBV7-9 and TRBJ2-1, with no clear D. The sample comprised peripheral blood. This TCR was sampled from a man between 70 and 80 years old with acute or convalescent COVID-19. This chain's CDR3 is CASSLTSPGNEQFF. CDR3 nucleotides: TGTGCCAGCAGCTTAACCTCACCCGGCAATGAGCAGTTCTTC. Variable domain in full (rest from reference TRBV7-9 and TRBJ2-1): DTGVSQNPRHKITKRGQNVTFRCDPISEHNRLYWYRQTLGQGPEFLTYFQNEAQLEKSRLLSDRFSAERPKGSFSTLEIQRTEQGDSAMYLCASSLTSPGNEQFFGPGTRLTVL.